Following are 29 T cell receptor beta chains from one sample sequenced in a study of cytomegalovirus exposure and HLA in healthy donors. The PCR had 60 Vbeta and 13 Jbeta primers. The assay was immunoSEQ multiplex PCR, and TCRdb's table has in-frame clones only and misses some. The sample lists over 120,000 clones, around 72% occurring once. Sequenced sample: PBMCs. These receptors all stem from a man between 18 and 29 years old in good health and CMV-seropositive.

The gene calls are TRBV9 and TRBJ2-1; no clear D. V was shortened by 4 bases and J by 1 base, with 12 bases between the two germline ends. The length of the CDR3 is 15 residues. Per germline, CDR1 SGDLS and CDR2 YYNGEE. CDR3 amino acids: CASSPQSGSYNEQFF. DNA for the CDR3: TGTGCCAGCAGCCCCCAGTCAGGATCCTACAATGAGCAGTTCTTC.

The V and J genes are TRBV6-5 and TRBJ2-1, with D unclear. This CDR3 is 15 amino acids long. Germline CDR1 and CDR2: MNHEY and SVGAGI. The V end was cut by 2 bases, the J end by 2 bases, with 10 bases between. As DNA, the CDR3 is TGTGCCAGCAGTTACAACCCTCCTACCTACAATGAGCAGTTCTTC. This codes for CASSYNPPTYNEQFF.

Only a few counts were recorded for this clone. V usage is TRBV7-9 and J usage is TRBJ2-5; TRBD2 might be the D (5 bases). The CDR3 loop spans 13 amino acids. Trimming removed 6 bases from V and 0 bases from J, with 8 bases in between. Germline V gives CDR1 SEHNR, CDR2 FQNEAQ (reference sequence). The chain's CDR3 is CASSLANQETQYF. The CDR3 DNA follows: TGTGCCAGCAGTCTAGCCAACCAAGAGACCCAGTACTTC.

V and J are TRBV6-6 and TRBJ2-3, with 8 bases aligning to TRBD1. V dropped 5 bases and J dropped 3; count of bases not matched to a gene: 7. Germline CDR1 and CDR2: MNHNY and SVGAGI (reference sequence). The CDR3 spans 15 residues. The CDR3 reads CASSNNRGVTDTQYF. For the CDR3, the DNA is TGTGCCAGCAGTAATAACAGGGGGGTGACAGATACGCAGTATTTT.

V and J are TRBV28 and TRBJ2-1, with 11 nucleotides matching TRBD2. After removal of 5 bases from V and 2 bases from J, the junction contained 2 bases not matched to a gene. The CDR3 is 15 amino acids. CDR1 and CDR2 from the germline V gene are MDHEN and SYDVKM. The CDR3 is CASSISGRAYNEQFF. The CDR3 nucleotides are TGTGCCAGCAGTATTAGCGGGAGGGCCTACAATGAGCAGTTCTTC.

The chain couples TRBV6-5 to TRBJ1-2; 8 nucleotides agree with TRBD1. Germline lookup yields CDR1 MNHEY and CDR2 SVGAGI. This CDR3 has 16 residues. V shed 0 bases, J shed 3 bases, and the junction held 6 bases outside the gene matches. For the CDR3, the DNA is TGTGCCAGCAGTTACTCTCGCAGGGGGCTAGACTATGGCTACACCTTC. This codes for CASSYSRRGLDYGYTF.

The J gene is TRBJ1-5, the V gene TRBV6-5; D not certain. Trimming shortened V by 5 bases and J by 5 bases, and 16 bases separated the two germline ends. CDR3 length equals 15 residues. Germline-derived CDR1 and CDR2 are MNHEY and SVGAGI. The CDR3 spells CASSPTGVDHQPQHF. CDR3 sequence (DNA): TGTGCCAGCAGTCCCACGGGAGTCGATCATCAGCCCCAGCATTTT.

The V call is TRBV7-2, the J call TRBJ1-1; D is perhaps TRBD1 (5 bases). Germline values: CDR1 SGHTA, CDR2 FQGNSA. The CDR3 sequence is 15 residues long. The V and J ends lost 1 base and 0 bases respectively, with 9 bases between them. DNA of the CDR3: TGTGCCAGCAGCTTAGGGGCAGGGATGAACACTGAAGCTTTCTTT. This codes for CASSLGAGMNTEAFF.

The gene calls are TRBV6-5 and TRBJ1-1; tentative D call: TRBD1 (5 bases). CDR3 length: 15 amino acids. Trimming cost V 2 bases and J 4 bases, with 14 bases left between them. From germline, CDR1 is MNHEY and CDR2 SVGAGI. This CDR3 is CASSYQVGAATEAFF. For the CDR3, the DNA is TGTGCCAGCAGTTACCAGGTAGGGGCGGCCACTGAAGCTTTCTTT.

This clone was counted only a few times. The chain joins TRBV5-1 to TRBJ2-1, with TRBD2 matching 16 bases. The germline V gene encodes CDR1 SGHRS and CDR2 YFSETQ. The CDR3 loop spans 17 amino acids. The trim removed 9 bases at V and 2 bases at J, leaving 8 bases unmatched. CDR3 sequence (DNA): TGCGCCACCCGACCGGGACTAGCGGGAGGGACCTACAATGAGCAGTTCTTC. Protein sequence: CATRPGLAGGTYNEQFF.

The CDR3 nucleotides are TGCAGCGTTGTCCATCGGACTGAAGCTTTCTTT. Translation: CSVVHRTEAFF. The gene calls are TRBV29-1 and TRBJ1-1; no reliable D call. Germline V gene lookup returns CDR1 SQVTM and CDR2 ANQGSEA. Trimming shortened V by 4 bases and J by 5 bases, and 8 bases separated the two germline ends. CDR3 size: 11 residues.

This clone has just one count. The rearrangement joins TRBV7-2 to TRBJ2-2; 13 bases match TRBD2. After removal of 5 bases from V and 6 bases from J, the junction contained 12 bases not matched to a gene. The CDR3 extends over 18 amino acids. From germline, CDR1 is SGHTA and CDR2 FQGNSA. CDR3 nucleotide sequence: TGTGCCAGCAGCCCAACGAGACTAGCGGGGGGCGAGGCCGGGGAGCTGTTTTTT. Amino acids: CASSPTRLAGGEAGELFF.

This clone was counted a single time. The CDR3 DNA reads as TGCGCCAGCAGAGCCTATCCTGCAACTAATGAAAAACTGTTTTTT. It yields the protein CASRAYPATNEKLFF. V gene TRBV5-1 combines with J gene TRBJ1-4; the D is unclear. V was cut by 5 bases and J by 0 bases, with 11 bases left in between. The CDR3 length is 15 residues. Germline V gene lookup returns CDR1 SGHRS and CDR2 YFSETQ.

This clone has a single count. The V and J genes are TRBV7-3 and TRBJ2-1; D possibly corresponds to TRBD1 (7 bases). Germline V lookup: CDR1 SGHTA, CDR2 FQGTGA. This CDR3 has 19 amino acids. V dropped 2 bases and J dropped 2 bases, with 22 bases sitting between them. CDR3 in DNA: TGTGCCAGCAGCTTATGGGGTATGGGTGGGGGGACAGCCTACAATGAGCAGTTCTTC. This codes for CASSLWGMGGGTAYNEQFF.

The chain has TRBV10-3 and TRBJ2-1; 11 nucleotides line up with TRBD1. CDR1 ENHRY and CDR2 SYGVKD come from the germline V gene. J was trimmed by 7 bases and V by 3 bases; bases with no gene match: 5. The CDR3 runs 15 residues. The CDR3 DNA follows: TGTGCCATCAGTGATGGACAGGGGGCGGGAAATGAGCAGTTCTTC. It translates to CAISDGQGAGNEQFF.

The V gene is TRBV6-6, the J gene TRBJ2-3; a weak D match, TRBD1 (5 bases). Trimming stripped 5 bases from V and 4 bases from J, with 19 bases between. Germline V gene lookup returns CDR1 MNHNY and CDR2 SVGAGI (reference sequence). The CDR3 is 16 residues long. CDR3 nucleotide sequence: TGTGCCAGCAGTCTTACGATCGGACAAAGAGCAGATACGCAGTATTTT. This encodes CASSLTIGQRADTQYF.

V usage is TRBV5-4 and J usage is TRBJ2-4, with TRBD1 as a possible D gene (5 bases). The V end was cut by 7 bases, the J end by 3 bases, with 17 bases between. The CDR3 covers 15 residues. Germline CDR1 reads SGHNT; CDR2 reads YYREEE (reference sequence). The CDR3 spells CASEDTSRGKNIQYF. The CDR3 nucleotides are TGTGCCAGCGAGGACACATCCAGAGGCAAAAACATTCAGTACTTC. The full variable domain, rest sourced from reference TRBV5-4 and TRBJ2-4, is ETGVTQSPTHLIKTRGQQVTLRCSSQSGHNTVSWYQQALGQGPQFIFQYYREEENGRGNFPPRFSGLQFPNYSSELNVNALELDDSALYLCASEDTSRGKNIQYFGAGTRLSVL.

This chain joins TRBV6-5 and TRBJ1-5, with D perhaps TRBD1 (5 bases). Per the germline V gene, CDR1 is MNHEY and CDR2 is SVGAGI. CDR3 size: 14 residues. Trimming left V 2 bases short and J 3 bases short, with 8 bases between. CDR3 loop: CASSYRGNNQPQHF. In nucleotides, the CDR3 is TGTGCCAGCAGTTACCGGGGGAACAATCAGCCCCAGCATTTT.

CDR3 coding DNA: TGTGCCAGCAGTGGGGACAACAATCAGCCCCAGCATTTT. Amino acid sequence: CASSGDNNQPQHF. This chain joins TRBV2 and TRBJ1-5, with TRBD1 as a possible D gene (6 bases). The germline V and J ends were trimmed by 4 bases and 3 bases, with 7 bases remaining between them. This CDR3 comprises 13 residues. CDR1 and CDR2 (germline): SNHLY, FYNNEI. The entire variable domain, with the rest obtained from reference TRBV2 and TRBJ1-5, is as follows: EPEVTQTPSHQVTQMGQEVILRCVPISNHLYFYWYRQILGQKVEFLVSFYNNEISEKSEIFDDQFSVERPDGSNFTLKIRSTKLEDSAMYFCASSGDNNQPQHFGDGTRLSIL.

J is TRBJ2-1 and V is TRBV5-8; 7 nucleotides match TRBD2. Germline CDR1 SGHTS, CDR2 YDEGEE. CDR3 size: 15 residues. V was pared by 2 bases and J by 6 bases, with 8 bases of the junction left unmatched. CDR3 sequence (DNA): TGTGCCAGCAGCTTCCCAGCGGGGCAGGTCAATGAGCAGTTCTTC. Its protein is CASSFPAGQVNEQFF.

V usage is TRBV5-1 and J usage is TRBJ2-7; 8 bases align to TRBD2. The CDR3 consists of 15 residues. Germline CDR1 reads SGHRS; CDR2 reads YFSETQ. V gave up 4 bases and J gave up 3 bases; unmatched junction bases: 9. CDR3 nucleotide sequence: TGCGCCAGCAGCCCCAAGGACCTAGCGGGCTACGAGCAGTACTTC. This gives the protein CASSPKDLAGYEQYF.

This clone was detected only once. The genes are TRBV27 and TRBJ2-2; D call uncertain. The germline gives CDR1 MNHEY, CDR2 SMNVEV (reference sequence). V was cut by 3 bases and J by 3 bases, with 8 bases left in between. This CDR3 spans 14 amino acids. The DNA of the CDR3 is TGTGCCAGCAGTTTGTCCAGATACACCGGGGAGCTGTTTTTT. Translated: CASSLSRYTGELFF.

CDR3 sequence reads: CASSQEGTVYNEQFF. The CDR3 coding sequence is TGCGCCAGCAGCCAAGAGGGGACAGTTTACAATGAGCAGTTCTTC. The rearrangement joins TRBV4-1 to TRBJ2-1, with 7 bases matching TRBD1. V lost 0 bases, J lost 4 bases, and 3 bases stayed unmatched. Germline V gene data show CDR1 as MGHRA and CDR2 as YSYEKL. The CDR3 consists of 15 residues.

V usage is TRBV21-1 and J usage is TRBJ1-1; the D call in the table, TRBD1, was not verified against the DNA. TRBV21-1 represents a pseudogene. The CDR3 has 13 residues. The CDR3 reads CASSMEDRDRAFF. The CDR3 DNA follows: TGTGCCAGCAGCATGGAAGACAGGGATAGAGCTTTCTTT.

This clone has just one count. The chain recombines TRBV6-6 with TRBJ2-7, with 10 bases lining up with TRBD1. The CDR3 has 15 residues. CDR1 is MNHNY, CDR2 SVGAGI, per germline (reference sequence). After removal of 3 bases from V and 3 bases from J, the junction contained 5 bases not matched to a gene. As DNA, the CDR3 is TGTGCCAGCAGTTATACCGGGACAGGGGTCTACGAGCAGTACTTC. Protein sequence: CASSYTGTGVYEQYF.

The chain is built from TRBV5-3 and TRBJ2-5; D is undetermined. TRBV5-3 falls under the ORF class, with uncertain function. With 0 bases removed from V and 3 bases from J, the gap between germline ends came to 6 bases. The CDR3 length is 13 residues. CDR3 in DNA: TGTGCCAGAAGCTTGGTGCGAGAAGAGACCCAGTACTTC. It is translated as CARSLVREETQYF.

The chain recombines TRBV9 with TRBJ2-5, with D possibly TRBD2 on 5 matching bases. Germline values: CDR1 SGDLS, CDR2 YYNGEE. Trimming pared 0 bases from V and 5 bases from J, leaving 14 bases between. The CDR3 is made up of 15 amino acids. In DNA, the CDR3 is TGTGCCAGCAGCGTAGCCCCTAGCCCCGGGGAGACCCAGTACTTC. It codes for CASSVAPSPGETQYF.

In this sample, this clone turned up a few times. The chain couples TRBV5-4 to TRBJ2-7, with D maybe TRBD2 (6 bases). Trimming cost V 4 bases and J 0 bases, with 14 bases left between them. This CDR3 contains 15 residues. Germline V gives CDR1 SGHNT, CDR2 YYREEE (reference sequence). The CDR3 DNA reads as TGTGCCAGCAGCCAGGGCTGGGACTCCTCCTACGAGCAGTACTTC. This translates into CASSQGWDSSYEQYF.

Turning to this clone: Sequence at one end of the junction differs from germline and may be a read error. CDR3 sequence: CASSLGTEQTCF. The CDR3 coding sequence is TGTGCCAGCAGCTTAGGGACAGAACAGACTTGCTTT. The rearrangement joins TRBV7-9 to TRBJ1-1, with a possible D match to TRBD1 (6 bases). The CDR3 covers 12 residues. Germline loops: CDR1 SEHNR, CDR2 FQNEAQ (reference sequence).